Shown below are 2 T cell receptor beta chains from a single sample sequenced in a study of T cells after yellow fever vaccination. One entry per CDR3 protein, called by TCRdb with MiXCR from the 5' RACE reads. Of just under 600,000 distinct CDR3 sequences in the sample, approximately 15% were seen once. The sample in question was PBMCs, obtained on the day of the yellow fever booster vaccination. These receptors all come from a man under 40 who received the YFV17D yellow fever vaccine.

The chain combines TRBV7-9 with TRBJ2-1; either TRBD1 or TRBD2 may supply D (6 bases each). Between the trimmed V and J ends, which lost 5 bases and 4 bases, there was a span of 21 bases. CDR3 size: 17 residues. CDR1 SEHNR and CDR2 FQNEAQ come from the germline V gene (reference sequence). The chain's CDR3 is CASSPPLRDKIYNEQFF. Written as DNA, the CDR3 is TGTGCCAGCAGCCCTCCCTTGCGGGACAAAATATACAATGAGCAGTTCTTC.

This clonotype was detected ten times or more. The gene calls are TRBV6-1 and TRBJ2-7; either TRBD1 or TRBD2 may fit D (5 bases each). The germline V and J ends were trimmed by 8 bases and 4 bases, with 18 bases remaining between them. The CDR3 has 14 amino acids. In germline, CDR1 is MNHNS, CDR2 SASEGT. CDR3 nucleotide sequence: TGTGCCAGCTCGTCCGTCGGGGCGAGATACGAGCAGTACTTC. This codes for CASSSVGARYEQYF.